Listed below are T cell receptor beta chains from one sample, sequenced in a study of blood T cell repertoires in COVID-19. Assay: immunoSEQ multiplex PCR; the TCRdb copy retains only in-frame clones and omits some. This table has a few hundred thousand clones, 84% appearing once. The sequenced sample consisted of peripheral blood. These TCRs come from a human donor in a cohort sampled during active COVID-19. The CDR3 runs from the conserved cysteine through the conserved F or W. The D gene is left open where the match is weak. The listing skips clone size in some rows; elsewhere it reads once, few, many or a size class.

TRBV3-1/TRBV3-2,once,-,TRBJ2-7,TGTGCCAGCAGCCAAGGTGCTGTCAGCGAGCAGTACTTC,CASSQGAVSEQYF
TRBV19,-,-,TRBJ1-1,TGTGCCAGTAGTAGCCGCGGGGGCGGGAACACTGAAGCTTTCTTT,CASSSRGGGNTEAFF
TRBV7-9,-,TRBD1,TRBJ2-3,TGTGCCAGCAGCCTATCAGGGGGTTCGCAGTATTTT,CASSLSGGSQYF
TRBV27,-,TRBD1,TRBJ1-3,TGTGCCAGCAAGGGACAGGGGGCCTCCGGGGGAAACACCATATATTTT,CASKGQGASGGNTIYF
TRBV2,-,-,TRBJ2-3,TGTGCCAGCAGTGCTCCCCCTAGCCTCGGGGATACGCAGTATTTT,CASSAPPSLGDTQYF
TRBV18,once,-,TRBJ1-2,TGTGCCAGCTCACCATTAGACAGGAAGACGAACTATGGCTACACCTTC,CASSPLDRKTNYGYTF
TRBV6-2/TRBV6-3,-,TRBD2,TRBJ2-7,TGTGCCAGCAGTTACTCATCGGGACTAGCGGCATACGAGCAGTACTTC,CASSYSSGLAAYEQYF
TRBV6-5,-,-,TRBJ1-1,TGTGCCAGCAGGATCGGGGGGAACACTGAAGCTTTCTTT,CASRIGGNTEAFF
TRBV10-1,-,TRBD2,TRBJ2-7,TGCGCCAGCAGTGAAAGGGGTTTGGGACTAGGATCCTTCGGCTACGAGCAGTACTTC,CASSERGLGLGSFGYEQYF
TRBV7-7,-,-,TRBJ1-5,TGTGCTAGCAGCTTAGAAAGAAGGACAGATTGGAATCAGCCCCAGCATTTT,CASSLERRTDWNQPQHF
TRBV7-9,-,TRBD2,TRBJ2-3,TGTGCCAGCAGCCGGACTAGCGGGGGGCTGGGAGATACGCAGTATTTT,CASSRTSGGLGDTQYF
TRBV14,-,-,TRBJ1-3,TGTGCCAGCAGCCAAGGTGGGACTCGCGGAAACACCATATATTTT,CASSQGGTRGNTIYF
TRBV19,-,-,TRBJ2-7,TGTGCCAGTAGTATTTTACAAGGGGTGGCCTACGAGCAGTACTTC,CASSILQGVAYEQYF
TRBV11-2,-,TRBD2,TRBJ2-3,TGTGCCAGCAGCTTCGGTTTAGCGGGACCTGGAGGAACAGATACGCAGTATTTT,CASSFGLAGPGGTDTQYF
TRBV18,-,TRBD1,TRBJ2-7,TGTGCCAGCTCACCACTGGACAGGGGTTACGAGCAGTACTTC,CASSPLDRGYEQYF
TRBV5-8,-,TRBD1,TRBJ1-1,TGTGCCAGCAGCTACAGGGGAGGAGAATGGAACACTGAAGCTTTCTTT,CASSYRGGEWNTEAFF
TRBV5-6,-,TRBD1,TRBJ1-3,TGTGCCAGCAGCCTATTGGACAGGGGATCTGGAAACACCATATATTTT,CASSLLDRGSGNTIYF
TRBV7-2,-,TRBD1,TRBJ2-7,TGTGCCAGCAGTCCGGGGACAGGGCTAGGCGAGCAGTACTTC,CASSPGTGLGEQYF
TRBV2,-,TRBD1,TRBJ1-5,TGTGCCAGCAACAGGGGGACCAATCAGCCCCAGCATTTT,CASNRGTNQPQHF
TRBV7-2,-,-,TRBJ2-7,TGTGCCAGCAGCTTATGGGACAACTACGAGCAGTACTTC,CASSLWDNYEQYF
TRBV5-5,-,TRBD2,TRBJ2-7,TGTGCCAGCAGCACTGGACTAGCGGGAGTCGGGTACGAGCAGTACTTC,CASSTGLAGVGYEQYF
TRBV5-1,-,TRBD1,TRBJ2-3,TGCGCCAGCAGCTTGACAGGGGACCTCACAGATACGCAGTATTTT,CASSLTGDLTDTQYF
TRBV2,few,TRBD2,TRBJ2-7,TGTGCCAGCGGGGGACTAGGAGGGAGATCCTACGAGCAGTACTTC,CASGGLGGRSYEQYF
TRBV6-1,-,TRBD1,TRBJ1-3,TGTGCCAGCAGTGAAGTAGCCGGGACAGGTTTTGGAAACACCATATATTTT,CASSEVAGTGFGNTIYF
TRBV28,-,-,TRBJ1-5,TGTGCCAGCAGTCCACAGCCAAGTCCCAATCAGCCCCAGCATTTT,CASSPQPSPNQPQHF
TRBV5-4,-,-,TRBJ1-6,TGTGCCAGCAACACAGGGTCGAATTCACCCCTCCACTTT,CASNTGSNSPLHF
TRBV6-5,few,-,TRBJ2-5,TGTGCCAGCAGTTATCGCGGTTATGGGACCCAGTACTTC,CASSYRGYGTQYF
TRBV19,-,-,TRBJ1-2,TGTGCCAGTAGTGGGGGCCAGCTTGGCTACACCTTC,CASSGGQLGYTF
TRBV19,-,TRBD2,TRBJ2-5,TGTGCCAGCGGACTAGCGGGGTCGGAGACCCAGTACTTC,CASGLAGSETQYF
TRBV19,-,TRBD1,TRBJ1-2,TGTGCCAGTAGTATTACATTCAGGGGGTTTGATGGCTACACCTTC,CASSITFRGFDGYTF
TRBV18,few,TRBD2,TRBJ2-3,TGTGCCAGCTCACCGGGACTAGCGGGGGGGCCGGCAGATACGCAGTATTTT,CASSPGLAGGPADTQYF
TRBV5-4,-,TRBD2,TRBJ2-5,TGTGCCAGCAGCTTGAGTGGTCTAGCGGGAGTCAGGGAGACCCAGTACTTC,CASSLSGLAGVRETQYF
TRBV5-4,-,-,TRBJ2-1,TGTGCCAGCAGCCCCGGACTAACGTCCTACAATGAGCAGTTCTTC,CASSPGLTSYNEQFF
TRBV5-4,few,TRBD2,TRBJ2-7,TGTGCCAGCAGCCGGTCCGGGAGGCAGAACTACGAGCAGTACTTC,CASSRSGRQNYEQYF
TRBV7-9,many,TRBD2,TRBJ2-2,TGTGCCAGCAGCTCCCGGGACTATTCTACCGGGGAGCTGTTTTTT,CASSSRDYSTGELFF
TRBV21-1,-,-,TRBJ2-7,TGTGCCAGCAGCAAAACCGATTTCCGGGACAGGGAGTCCTACGAGCAGTACTTC,CASSKTDFRDRESYEQYF
TRBV12-3/TRBV12-4,-,-,TRBJ1-1,TGTGCCAGCAGTCCGGACAGTTACACTGAAGCTTTCTTT,CASSPDSYTEAFF